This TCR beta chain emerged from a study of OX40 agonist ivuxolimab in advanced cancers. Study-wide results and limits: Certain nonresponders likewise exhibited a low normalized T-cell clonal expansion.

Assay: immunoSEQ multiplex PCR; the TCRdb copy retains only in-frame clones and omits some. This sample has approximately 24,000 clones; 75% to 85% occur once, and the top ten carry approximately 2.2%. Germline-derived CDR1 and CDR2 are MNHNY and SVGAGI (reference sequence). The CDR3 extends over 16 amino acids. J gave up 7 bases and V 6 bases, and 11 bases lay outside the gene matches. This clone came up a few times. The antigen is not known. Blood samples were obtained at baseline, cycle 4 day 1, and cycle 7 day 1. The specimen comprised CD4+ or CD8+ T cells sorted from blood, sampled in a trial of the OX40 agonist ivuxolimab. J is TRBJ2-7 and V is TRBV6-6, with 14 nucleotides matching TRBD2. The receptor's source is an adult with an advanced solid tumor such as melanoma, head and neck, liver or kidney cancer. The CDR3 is CASSPGTSGSVWEQYF. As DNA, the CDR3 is TGTGCCAGCAGCCCGGGGACTAGCGGGAGTGTGTGGGAGCAGTACTTC.